These T cell receptor beta chains were read from a single sample in a study of blood T cells in healthy people across ages. TCRdb redid the calling of the 5' RACE reads with MiXCR, one entry per CDR3 protein. The sample lists 760,000 or so distinct CDR3 sequences; 20% to 25% were seen once. The sample was also linked to a second study, of T cells of mothers and their children.

What was sequenced was blood. These receptors originate from a boy aged 5 to 17 in good health. Both conserved end residues are part of each CDR3. Fields, in order: J gene, clone size, V gene, CDR3 protein. A clone size is listed for some rows: how often the clone was seen (once, few, many), or a class if it is expanded.

J: TRBJ2-6; size: .; V: TRBV9; CDR3: CASSPRGSGDLIGGANVLTF
J: TRBJ2-1; size: few; V: TRBV15; CDR3: CATSSAQGYNEQFF
J: TRBJ2-7; size: many; V: TRBV5-1; CDR3: CASLSGTGGNEQYF
J: TRBJ2-7; size: few; V: TRBV19; CDR3: CASSSPGTGSEQYF
J: TRBJ1-1; size: few; V: TRBV18; CDR3: CASSHNTGVKTEAFF
J: TRBJ2-5; size: few; V: TRBV29-1; CDR3: CSVEDPVKEQETQYF
J: TRBJ2-3; size: .; V: TRBV7-9; CDR3: CASSLLLISSTDTQYF
J: TRBJ1-5; size: .; V: TRBV20-1; CDR3: CSASRQDANQPQHF
J: TRBJ2-3; size: .; V: TRBV5-1; CDR3: CARQGLAGGTDTQYF
J: .; size: .; V: TRBV6-2/TRBV6-3; CDR3: CASKGSPREGRWDEQFF
J: TRBJ1-1; size: .; V: TRBV7-2; CDR3: CASSPQVVDTEAFF
J: TRBJ2-7; size: .; V: TRBV4-1; CDR3: CASSQAARSPTYEQYF
J: TRBJ2-4; size: few; V: TRBV7-9; CDR3: CASSAQTHPRAKNIQYF
J: TRBJ1-1; size: few; V: TRBV12-3/TRBV12-4; CDR3: CASSLSSGGWEEAFF
J: TRBJ1-1; size: .; V: TRBV9; CDR3: CASSVDWSNTEAFF
J: TRBJ2-2; size: .; V: TRBV6-1; CDR3: CARMVGELFF
J: TRBJ2-2; size: .; V: TRBV14; CDR3: CASRGQGSTGELFF
J: TRBJ2-5; size: .; V: TRBV29-1; CDR3: CSVERTGQGEQYF
J: TRBJ2-2; size: .; V: TRBV7-8; CDR3: CASSLVISWTSGRANTGELFF
J: TRBJ2-7; size: few; V: TRBV4-3; CDR3: CASSQGLTTYEQYF
J: TRBJ1-2; size: .; V: TRBV11-3; CDR3: CASSDGHNGYTF
J: TRBJ1-5; size: .; V: TRBV6-5; CDR3: CASSYSPNQPHHF
J: TRBJ2-2; size: few; V: TRBV7-3; CDR3: CASSLESTGELFF
J: TRBJ1-3; size: few; V: TRBV29-1; CDR3: CSVAWGSFSGNIIYF
J: TRBJ2-2; size: .; V: TRBV11-3; CDR3: CASSGTPDKNTGELFF
J: TRBJ2-7; size: few; V: TRBV29-1; CDR3: CSVEVQTGHEQYF
J: TRBJ2-5; size: .; V: TRBV10-3; CDR3: CAISEELTSGETQYF
J: TRBJ2-4; size: few; V: TRBV12-3/TRBV12-4; CDR3: CASRDRVDIWNIQYF
J: TRBJ2-1; size: few; V: TRBV7-9; CDR3: CASSLPAGVYNEQFF
J: .; size: .; V: TRBV29-1; CDR3: CSVETWGIHEQYF
J: .; size: .; V: TRBV5-6; CDR3: CASSLRAKAYEQYF